This T cell receptor beta chain was captured by sequencing in a study of a mutant IDH1 vaccine in newly diagnosed glioma. Overall study: Earlier care involved radiotherapy, temozolomide, or both, and the majority received both.

The CDR3 sequence is 17 residues long. V trimming: 4 bases; J trimming: 6 bases; junction bases outside the gene matches: 11. Germline assignment: CDR1 SGHRS and CDR2 YFSETQ. The time point denotes: baseline, week 1 (first vaccination visit). Treatment specified: pre-vaccination baseline after standard-of-care therapy. The donors had new WHO grade 3 or 4 astrocytomas; these were IDH1-mutant and ATRX-lost. The protocol was immunoSEQ multiplex PCR, while the TCRdb copy is restricted to in-frame clones and leaves out a portion. The sample has approximately 20,000 clones, approximately 86% seen once; the top ten hold about 5.4%.

The chain joins TRBV5-1 to TRBJ2-2; TRBD2 matches 11 bases. The TCR originated in a man in his forties with glioma. Sequencing was performed on PBMCs, taken from a glioma patient treated with radiotherapy, temozolomide or both. The DNA of the CDR3 is TGCGCCAGCAGCCGATGGGGACTAGCGGACTCCCCCGGGGAGCTGTTTTTT. Its protein is CASSRWGLADSPGELFF.